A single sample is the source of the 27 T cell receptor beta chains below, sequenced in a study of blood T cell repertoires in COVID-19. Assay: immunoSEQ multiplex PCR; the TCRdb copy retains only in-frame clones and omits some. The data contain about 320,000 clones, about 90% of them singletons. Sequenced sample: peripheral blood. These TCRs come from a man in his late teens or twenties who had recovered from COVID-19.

The CDR3 loop reads CASSFTGNSPLHF. In DNA, the CDR3 is TGTGCCAGCAGTTTTACAGGGAATTCACCCCTCCACTTT. V and J are TRBV12-3 or TRBV12-4 and TRBJ1-6; D may be TRBD1 (6 bases). Trimming stripped 3 bases from V and 7 bases from J, with 7 bases between. The CDR3 sequence is 13 residues long.

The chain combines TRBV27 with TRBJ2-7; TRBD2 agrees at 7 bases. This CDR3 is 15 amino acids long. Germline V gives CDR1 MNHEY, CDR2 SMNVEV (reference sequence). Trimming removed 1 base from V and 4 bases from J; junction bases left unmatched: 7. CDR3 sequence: CASSLLFRGLYEQYF. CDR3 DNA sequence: TGTGCCAGCAGTTTATTGTTCCGGGGACTATACGAGCAGTACTTC.

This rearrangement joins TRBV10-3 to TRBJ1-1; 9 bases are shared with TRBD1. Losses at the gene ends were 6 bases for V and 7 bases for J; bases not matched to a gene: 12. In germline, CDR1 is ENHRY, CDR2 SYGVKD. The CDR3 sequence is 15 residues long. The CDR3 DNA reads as TGTGCCATCAGGGAGGACAGGGGTGCTAACGGTGAAGCTTTCTTT. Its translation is CAIREDRGANGEAFF.

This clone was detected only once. The DNA for the CDR3 is TGTGCCAGCAGCCAAGACCCCTCTTTCAGCGTAGGGGGCTACGAGCAGTACTTC. It codes for CASSQDPSFSVGGYEQYF. The chain is built from TRBV3-1 (or the pseudogene TRBV3-2) and TRBJ2-7; D possibly corresponds to TRBD1 (6 bases). Per the germline V gene, CDR1 is LGHDT and CDR2 is YNNKEL (reference sequence). The V and J ends lost 0 bases and 3 bases respectively, with 21 bases between them. The length of the CDR3 is 18 residues.

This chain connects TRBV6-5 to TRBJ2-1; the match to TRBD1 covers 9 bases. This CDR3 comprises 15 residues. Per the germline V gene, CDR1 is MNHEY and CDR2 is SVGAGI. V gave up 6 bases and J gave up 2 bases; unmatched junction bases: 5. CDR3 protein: CASSRTGDTYNEQFF. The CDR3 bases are TGTGCCAGCAGCCGGACAGGGGACACCTACAATGAGCAGTTCTTC.

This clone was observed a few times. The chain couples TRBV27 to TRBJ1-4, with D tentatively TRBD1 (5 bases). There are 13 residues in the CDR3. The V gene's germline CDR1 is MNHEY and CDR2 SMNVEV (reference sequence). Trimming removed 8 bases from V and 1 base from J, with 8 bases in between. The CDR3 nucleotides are TGTGCCAGCTACGGACAAACTAATGAAAAACTGTTTTTT. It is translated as CASYGQTNEKLFF.

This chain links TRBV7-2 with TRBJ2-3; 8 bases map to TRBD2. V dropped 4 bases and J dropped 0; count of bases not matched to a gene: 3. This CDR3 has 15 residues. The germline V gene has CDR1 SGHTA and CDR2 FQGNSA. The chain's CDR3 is CASSYSGASTDTQYF. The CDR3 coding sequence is TGTGCCAGCAGCTATAGCGGGGCTAGCACAGATACGCAGTATTTT.

CDR3 DNA sequence: TGTGCCAGCACCCTGACTAGCGGCCTCTACAATGAGCAGTTCTTC. It codes for CASTLTSGLYNEQFF. The chain employs TRBV27 and TRBJ2-1; TRBD2 matches 9 bases. Losses at the gene ends were 7 bases for V and 3 bases for J; bases not matched to a gene: 7. Germline V gene data show CDR1 as MNHEY and CDR2 as SMNVEV (reference sequence). CDR3 length equals 15 residues.

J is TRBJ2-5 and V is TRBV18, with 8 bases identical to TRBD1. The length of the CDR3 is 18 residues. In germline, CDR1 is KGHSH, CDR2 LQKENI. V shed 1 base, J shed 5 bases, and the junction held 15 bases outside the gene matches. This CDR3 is CASSPRGQGARVGETQYF. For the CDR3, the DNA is TGTGCCAGCTCACCACGAGGCCAGGGGGCGCGAGTGGGGGAGACCCAGTACTTC.

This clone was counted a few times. In DNA, the CDR3 is TGTGCCAGCAGCGTAGAGCCCAGCGGGGGTCAGGGAGAGACCCAGTACTTC. Translating it yields CASSVEPSGGQGETQYF. The chain combines TRBV9 with TRBJ2-5; 8 bases align to TRBD2. CDR1 SGDLS and CDR2 YYNGEE come from the germline V gene. This CDR3 is 17 amino acids long. V shed 0 bases, J shed 4 bases, and the junction held 11 bases outside the gene matches.

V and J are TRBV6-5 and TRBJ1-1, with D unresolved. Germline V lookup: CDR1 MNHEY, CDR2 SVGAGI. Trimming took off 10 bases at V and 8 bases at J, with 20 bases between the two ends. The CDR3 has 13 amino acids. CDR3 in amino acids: CATYFKSSLEAFF. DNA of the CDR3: TGTGCCACCTATTTCAAAAGTTCCCTGGAAGCTTTCTTT.

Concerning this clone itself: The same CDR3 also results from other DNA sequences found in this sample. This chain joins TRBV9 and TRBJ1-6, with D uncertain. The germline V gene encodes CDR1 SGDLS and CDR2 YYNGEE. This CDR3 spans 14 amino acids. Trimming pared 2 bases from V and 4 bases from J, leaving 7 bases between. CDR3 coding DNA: TGTGCCAGCAGCGTCGGGTTATATAATTCACCCCTCCACTTT. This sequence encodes CASSVGLYNSPLHF.

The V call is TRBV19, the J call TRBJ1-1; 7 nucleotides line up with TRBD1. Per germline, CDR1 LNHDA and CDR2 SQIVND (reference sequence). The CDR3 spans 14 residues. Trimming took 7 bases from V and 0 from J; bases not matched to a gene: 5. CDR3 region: CASTTGQLNTEAFF. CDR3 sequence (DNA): TGTGCCAGTACTACGGGACAGTTGAACACTGAAGCTTTCTTT.

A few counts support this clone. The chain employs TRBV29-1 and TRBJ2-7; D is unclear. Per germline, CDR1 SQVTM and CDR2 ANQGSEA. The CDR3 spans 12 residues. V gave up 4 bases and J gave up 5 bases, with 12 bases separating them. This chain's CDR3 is CSVVAPRDEQYF. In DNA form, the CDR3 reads TGCAGCGTTGTAGCACCCCGCGACGAGCAGTACTTC.

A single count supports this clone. The CDR3 loop is CASSPPTGVQETQYF. The DNA for the CDR3 is TGTGCCAGCAGCCCCCCCACAGGGGTCCAAGAGACCCAGTACTTC. This chain links TRBV7-2 with TRBJ2-5; 7 bases map to TRBD1. Germline V gene data show CDR1 as SGHTA and CDR2 as FQGNSA. V dropped 5 bases and J dropped 1; count of bases not matched to a gene: 7. The CDR3 contains 15 residues.

CDR3 region: CASSAGRELPDTQYF. The CDR3 DNA reads TGCGCCAGCAGTGCAGGGCGGGAGCTCCCAGATACGCAGTATTTT. V is TRBV10-1 and J is TRBJ2-3, with TRBD2 identical over 7 bases. Trimming at V came to 4 bases and at J to 4 bases, leaving 8 bases not matched to a gene. Germline V CDR1 and CDR2: WNHNN, SYGVQD (reference sequence). The CDR3 has 15 residues.

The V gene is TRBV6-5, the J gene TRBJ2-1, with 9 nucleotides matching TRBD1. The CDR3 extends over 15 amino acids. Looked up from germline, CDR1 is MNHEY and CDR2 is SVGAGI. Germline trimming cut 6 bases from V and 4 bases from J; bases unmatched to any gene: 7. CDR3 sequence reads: CASSSDRGAYNEQFF. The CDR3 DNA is TGTGCCAGCAGCTCCGACAGGGGGGCTTACAATGAGCAGTTCTTC.

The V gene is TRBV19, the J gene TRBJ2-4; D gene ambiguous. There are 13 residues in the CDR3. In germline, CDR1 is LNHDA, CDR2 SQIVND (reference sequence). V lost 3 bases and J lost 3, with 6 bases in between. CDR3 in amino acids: CASSIDNKNIQYF. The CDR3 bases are TGTGCCAGTAGTATTGACAACAAAAACATTCAGTACTTC.

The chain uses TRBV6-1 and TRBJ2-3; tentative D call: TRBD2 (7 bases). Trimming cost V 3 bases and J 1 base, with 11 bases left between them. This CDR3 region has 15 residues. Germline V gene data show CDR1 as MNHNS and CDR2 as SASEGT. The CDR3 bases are TGTGCCAGCAGTGAGACCGGGGGGCGCACAGATACGCAGTATTTT. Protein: CASSETGGRTDTQYF.

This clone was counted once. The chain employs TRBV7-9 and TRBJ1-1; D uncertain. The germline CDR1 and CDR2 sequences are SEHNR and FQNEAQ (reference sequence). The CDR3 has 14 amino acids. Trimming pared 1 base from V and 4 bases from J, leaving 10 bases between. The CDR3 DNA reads TGTGCCAGCAGCTTAGGCGGAGAGGGCACTGAAGCTTTCTTT. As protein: CASSLGGEGTEAFF.

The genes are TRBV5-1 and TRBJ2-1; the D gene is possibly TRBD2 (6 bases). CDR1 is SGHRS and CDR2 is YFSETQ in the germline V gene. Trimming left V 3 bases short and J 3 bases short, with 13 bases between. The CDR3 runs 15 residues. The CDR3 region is CASSSRERGYNEQFF. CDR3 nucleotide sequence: TGCGCCAGCAGCTCCCGGGAGAGGGGCTACAATGAGCAGTTCTTC.

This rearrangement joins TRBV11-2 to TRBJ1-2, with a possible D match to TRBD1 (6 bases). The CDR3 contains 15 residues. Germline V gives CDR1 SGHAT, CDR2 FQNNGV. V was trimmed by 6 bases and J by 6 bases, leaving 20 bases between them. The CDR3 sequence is CASRQQGWEGDGYTF. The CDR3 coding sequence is TGTGCCAGCAGACAACAGGGTTGGGAGGGGGATGGCTACACCTTC. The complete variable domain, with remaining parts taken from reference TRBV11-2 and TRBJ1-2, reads EAGVAQSPRYKIIEKRQSVAFWCNPISGHATLYWYQQILGQGPKLLIQFQNNGVVDDSQLPKDRFSAERLKGVDSTLKIQPAKLEDSAVYLCASRQQGWEGDGYTFGSGTRLTVV.

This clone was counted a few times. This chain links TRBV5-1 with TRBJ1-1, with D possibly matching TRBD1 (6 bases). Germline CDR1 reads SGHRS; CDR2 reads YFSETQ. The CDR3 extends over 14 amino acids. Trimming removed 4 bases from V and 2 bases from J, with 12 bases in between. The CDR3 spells CASSIQGLNTEAFF. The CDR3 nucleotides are TGCGCCAGCAGCATACAGGGTCTCAACACTGAAGCTTTCTTT.

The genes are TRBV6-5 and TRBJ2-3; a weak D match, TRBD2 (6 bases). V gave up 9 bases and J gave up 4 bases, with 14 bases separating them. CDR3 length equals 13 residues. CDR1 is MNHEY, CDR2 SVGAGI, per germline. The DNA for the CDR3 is TGTGCCAGTAAATGGGGGGTGGCAGATACGCAGTATTTT. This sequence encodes CASKWGVADTQYF.

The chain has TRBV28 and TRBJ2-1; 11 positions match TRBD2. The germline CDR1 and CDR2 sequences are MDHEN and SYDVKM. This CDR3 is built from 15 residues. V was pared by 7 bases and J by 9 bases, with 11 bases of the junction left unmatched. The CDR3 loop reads CASNPLAGGRVEQFF. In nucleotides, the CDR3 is TGTGCCAGCAATCCCTTAGCGGGGGGGCGGGTTGAGCAGTTCTTC. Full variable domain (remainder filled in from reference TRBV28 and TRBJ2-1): DVKVTQSSRYLVKRTGEKVFLECVQDMDHENMFWYRQDPGLGLRLIYFSYDVKMKEKGDIPEGYSVSREKKERFSLILESASTNQTSMYLCASNPLAGGRVEQFFGPGTRLTVL.

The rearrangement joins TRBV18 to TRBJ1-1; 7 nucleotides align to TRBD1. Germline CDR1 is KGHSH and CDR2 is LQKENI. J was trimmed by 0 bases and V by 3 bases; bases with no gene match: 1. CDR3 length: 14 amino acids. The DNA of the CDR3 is TGTGCCAGCTCACCGACAGGGTTGAACACTGAAGCTTTCTTT. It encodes CASSPTGLNTEAFF. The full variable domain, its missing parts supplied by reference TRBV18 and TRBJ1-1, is NAGVMQNPRHLVRRRGQEARLRCSPMKGHSHVYWYRQLPEEGLKFMVYLQKENIIDESGMPKERFSAEFPKEGPSILRIQQVVRGDSAAYFCASSPTGLNTEAFFGQGTRLTVV.

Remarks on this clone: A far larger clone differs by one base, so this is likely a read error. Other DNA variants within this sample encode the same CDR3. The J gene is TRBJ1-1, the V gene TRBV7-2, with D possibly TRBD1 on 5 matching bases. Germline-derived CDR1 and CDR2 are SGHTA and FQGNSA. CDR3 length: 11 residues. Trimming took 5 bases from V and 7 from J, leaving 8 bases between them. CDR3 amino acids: CASSRGGEAFF. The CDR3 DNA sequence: TGTGCCAGCAGCCGGGGGGGTGAAGCTTTCTTT.